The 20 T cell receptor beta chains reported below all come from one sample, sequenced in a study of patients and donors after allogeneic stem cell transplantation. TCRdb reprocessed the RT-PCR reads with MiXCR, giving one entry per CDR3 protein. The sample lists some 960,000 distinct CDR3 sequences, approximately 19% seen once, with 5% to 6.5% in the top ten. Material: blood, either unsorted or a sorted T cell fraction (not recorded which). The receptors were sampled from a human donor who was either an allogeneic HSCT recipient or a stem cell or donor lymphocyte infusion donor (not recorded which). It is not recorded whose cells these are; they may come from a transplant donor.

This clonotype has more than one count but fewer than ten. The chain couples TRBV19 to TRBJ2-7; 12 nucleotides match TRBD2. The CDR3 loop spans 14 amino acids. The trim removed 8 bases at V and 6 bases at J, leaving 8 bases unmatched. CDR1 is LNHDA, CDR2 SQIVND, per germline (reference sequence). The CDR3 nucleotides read TGTGCCAGTCGACTAGCGGGAGAAAACGGCGAGCAGTACTTC. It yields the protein CASRLAGENGEQYF.

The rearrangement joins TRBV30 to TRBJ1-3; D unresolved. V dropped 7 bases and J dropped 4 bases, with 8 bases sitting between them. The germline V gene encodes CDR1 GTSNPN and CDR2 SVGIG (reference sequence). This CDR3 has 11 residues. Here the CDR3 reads CALKQGNTIYF. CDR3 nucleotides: TGTGCCTTGAAACAGGGAAACACCATATATTTT. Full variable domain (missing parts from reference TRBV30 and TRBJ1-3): SQTIHQWPATLVQPVGSPLSLECTVEGTSNPNLYWYRQAAGRGLQLLFYSVGIGQISSEVPQNLSASRPQDRQFILSSKKLLLSDSGFYLCALKQGNTIYFGEGSWLTVV.

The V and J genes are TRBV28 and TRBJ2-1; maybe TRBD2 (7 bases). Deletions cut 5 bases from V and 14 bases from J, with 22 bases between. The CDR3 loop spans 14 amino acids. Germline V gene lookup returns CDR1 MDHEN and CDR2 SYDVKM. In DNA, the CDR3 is TGTGCCAGCAGTCCCCCCGCCAAGAGAGGGGGGGAGTTCTTC. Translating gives CASSPPAKRGGEFF.

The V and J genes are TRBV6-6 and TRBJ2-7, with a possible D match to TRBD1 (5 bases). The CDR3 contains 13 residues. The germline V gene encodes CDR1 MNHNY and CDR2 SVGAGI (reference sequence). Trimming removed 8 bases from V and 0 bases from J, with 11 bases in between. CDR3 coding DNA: TGTGCCAGCCGACAGAGGACCTCCTACGAGCAGTACTTC. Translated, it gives CASRQRTSYEQYF.

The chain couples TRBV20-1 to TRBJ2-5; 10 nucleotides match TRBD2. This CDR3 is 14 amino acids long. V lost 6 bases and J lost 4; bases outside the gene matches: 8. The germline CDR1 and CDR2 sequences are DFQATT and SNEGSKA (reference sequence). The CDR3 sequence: CSALLAGALETQYF. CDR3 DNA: TGCAGTGCCCTCCTAGCGGGGGCTTTAGAGACCCAGTACTTC.

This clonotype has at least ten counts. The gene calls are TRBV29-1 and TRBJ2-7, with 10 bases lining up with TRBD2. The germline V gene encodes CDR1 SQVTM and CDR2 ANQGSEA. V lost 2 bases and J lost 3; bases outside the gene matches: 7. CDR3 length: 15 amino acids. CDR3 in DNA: TGCAGCGTTGAATTGGCTAGCGGGAGAGACTACGAGCAGTACTTC. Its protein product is CSVELASGRDYEQYF.

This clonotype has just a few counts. The CDR3 is CASSSRPFSYNEQFF. CDR3 in DNA: TGTGCCAGCAGCTCCCGCCCTTTCTCCTACAATGAGCAGTTCTTC. V usage is TRBV7-3 and J usage is TRBJ2-1; D uncertain. The V gene lost 4 bases and the J gene lost 0 bases, with 10 bases spanning the gap. Germline assignment: CDR1 SGHTA and CDR2 FQGTGA. The CDR3 runs 15 residues.

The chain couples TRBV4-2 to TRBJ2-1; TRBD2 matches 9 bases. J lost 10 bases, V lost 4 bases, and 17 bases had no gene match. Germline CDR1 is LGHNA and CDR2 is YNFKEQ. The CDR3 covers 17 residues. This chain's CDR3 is CASSPETGSGRGGEQFF. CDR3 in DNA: TGTGCCAGCAGCCCGGAAACCGGTAGCGGGAGAGGCGGGGAGCAGTTCTTC.

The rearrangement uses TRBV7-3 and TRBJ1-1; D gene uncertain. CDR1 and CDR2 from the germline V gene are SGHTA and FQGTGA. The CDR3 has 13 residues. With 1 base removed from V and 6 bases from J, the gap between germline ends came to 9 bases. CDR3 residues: CASSLSLGSEAFF. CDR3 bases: TGTGCCAGCAGCTTAAGCCTTGGCTCTGAAGCTTTCTTT.

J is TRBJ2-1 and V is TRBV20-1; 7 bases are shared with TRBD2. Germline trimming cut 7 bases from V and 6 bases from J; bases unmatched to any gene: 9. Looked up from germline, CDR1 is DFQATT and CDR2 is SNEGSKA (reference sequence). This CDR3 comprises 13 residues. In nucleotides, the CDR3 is TGCAGTGTTGGGGGAGGGCCTGGCAATGAGCAGTTCTTC. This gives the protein CSVGGGPGNEQFF.

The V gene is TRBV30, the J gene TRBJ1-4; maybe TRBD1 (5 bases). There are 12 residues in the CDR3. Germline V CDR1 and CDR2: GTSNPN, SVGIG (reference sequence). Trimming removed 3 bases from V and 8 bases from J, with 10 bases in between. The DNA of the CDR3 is TGTGCCTGGAGCAGGGAGCGGGAAAAACTGTTTTTT. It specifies CAWSREREKLFF. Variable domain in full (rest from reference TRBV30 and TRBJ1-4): SQTIHQWPATLVQPVGSPLSLECTVEGTSNPNLYWYRQAAGRGLQLLFYSVGIGQISSEVPQNLSASRPQDRQFILSSKKLLLSDSGFYLCAWSREREKLFFGSGTQLSVL.

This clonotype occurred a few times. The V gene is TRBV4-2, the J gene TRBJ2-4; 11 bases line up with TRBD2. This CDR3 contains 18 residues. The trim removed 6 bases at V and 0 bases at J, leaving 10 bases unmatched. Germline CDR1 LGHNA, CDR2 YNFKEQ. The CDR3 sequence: CASSPHSGGAPAKNIQYF. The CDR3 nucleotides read TGTGCCAGCAGTCCTCATAGCGGGGGGGCGCCAGCCAAAAACATTCAGTACTTC.

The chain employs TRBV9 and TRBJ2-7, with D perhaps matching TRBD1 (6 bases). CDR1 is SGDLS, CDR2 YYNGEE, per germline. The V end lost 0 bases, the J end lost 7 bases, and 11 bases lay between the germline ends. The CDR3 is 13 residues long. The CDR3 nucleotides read TGTGCCAGCAGCGTAGACTACAGGGATGAGCAGTACTTC. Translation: CASSVDYRDEQYF.

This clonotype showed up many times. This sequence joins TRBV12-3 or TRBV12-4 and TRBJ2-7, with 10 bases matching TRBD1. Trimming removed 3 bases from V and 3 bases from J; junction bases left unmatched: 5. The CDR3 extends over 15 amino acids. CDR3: CASSLAGTGDYEQYF. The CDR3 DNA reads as TGTGCCAGCAGTTTGGCCGGGACAGGGGACTACGAGCAGTACTTC.

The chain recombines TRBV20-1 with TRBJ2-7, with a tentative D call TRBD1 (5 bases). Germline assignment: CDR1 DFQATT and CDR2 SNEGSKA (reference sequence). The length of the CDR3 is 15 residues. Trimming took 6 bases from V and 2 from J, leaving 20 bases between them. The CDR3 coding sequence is TGCAGTGCCAGTGGGGCACCGACGGTTACCTACGAGCAGTACTTC. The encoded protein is CSASGAPTVTYEQYF.

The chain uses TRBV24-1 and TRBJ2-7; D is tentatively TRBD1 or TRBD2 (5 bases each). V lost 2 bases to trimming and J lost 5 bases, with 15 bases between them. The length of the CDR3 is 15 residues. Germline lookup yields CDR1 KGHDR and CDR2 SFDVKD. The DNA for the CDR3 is TGTGCCACCAGTGATTCCGGGACCCGGAGGAACGAGCAGTACTTC. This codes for CATSDSGTRRNEQYF.

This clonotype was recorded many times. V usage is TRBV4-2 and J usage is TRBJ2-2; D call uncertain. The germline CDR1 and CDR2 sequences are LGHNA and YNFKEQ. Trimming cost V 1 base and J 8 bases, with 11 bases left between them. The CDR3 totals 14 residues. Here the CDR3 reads CASSQGLPAGELFF. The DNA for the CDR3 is TGTGCCAGCAGCCAAGGCCTTCCCGCTGGGGAGCTGTTTTTT.

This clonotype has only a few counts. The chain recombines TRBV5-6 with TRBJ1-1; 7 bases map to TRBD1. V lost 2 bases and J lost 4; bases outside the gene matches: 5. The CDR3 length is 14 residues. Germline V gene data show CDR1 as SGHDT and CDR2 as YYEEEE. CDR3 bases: TGTGCCAGCAGCTTTAACAGGGGCCGCACTGAAGCTTTCTTT. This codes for CASSFNRGRTEAFF.

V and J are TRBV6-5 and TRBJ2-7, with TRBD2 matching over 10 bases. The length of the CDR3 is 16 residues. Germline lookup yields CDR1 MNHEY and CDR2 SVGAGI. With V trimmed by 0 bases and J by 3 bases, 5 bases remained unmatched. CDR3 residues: CASSYSIPSGSYEQYF. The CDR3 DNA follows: TGTGCCAGCAGTTACTCGATTCCTAGCGGGAGCTACGAGCAGTACTTC.

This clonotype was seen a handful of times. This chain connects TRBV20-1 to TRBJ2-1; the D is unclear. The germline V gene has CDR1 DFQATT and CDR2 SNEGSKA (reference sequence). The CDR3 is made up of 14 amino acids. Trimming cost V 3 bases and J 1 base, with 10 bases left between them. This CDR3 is CSASVDRSYNEQFF. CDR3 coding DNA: TGCAGTGCTAGCGTGGACCGTTCCTACAATGAGCAGTTCTTC.